The 3 T cell receptor beta chains listed next were all sequenced from one sample in a study of CD8 T cells in Susac syndrome. It was with random hexamers that about 0.45 to 1 ug RNA was reverse transcribed. TCRdb independently ran MiXCR on the immunoSEQ multiplex PCR reads; one entry per CDR3 protein. The sample consists of over 300,000 distinct CDR3 sequences, about 91% of them appearing once. The sample comprised CD4+ T cells from PBMCs. Receptor source: a human donor with multiple sclerosis.

The chain carries TRBV7-2 and TRBJ2-7; TRBD2 aligns across 9 bases. V shed 0 bases, J shed 5 bases, and the junction held 5 bases outside the gene matches. The germline gives CDR1 SGHTA, CDR2 FQGNSA. The CDR3 has 15 amino acids. The chain's CDR3 is CASSLARGRANEQYF. CDR3 DNA sequence: TGTGCCAGCAGCTTAGCCCGCGGGAGGGCAAACGAGCAGTACTTC.

The CDR3 nucleotides read TGTGCCAGCAGCTTAGAAGCCGGGACAGGGGGCATGGCTGAAGCTTTCTTT. Its translation is CASSLEAGTGGMAEAFF. The V and J genes are TRBV13 and TRBJ1-1, with 12 bases identical to TRBD1. The CDR3 covers 17 residues. J was trimmed by 6 bases and V by 1 base; bases with no gene match: 9. In germline, CDR1 is PRHDT, CDR2 FYEKMQ (reference sequence).

The gene calls are TRBV20-1 and TRBJ2-1; unclear D gene. Germline V gene lookup returns CDR1 DFQATT and CDR2 SNEGSKA (reference sequence). V lost 3 bases, J lost 7 bases, and 13 bases lay in between. There are 13 residues in the CDR3. This CDR3 is CSARLAGMNEQFF. The CDR3 DNA sequence: TGCAGTGCTAGGCTGGCAGGAATGAATGAGCAGTTCTTC.